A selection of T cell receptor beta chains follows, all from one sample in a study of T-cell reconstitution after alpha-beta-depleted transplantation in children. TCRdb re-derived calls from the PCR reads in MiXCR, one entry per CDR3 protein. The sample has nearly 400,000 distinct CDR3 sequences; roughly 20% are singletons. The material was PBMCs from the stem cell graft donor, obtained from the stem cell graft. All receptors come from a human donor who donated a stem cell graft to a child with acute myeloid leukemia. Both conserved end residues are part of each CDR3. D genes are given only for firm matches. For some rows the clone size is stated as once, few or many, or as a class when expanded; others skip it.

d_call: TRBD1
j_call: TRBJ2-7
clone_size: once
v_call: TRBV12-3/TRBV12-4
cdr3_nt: TGTGCCAGCAGTTATACGGACAGGGGGTTCGAGCAGTACTTC
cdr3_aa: CASSYTDRGFEQYF

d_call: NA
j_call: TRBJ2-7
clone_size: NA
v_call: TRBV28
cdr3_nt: TGTGCCAGCAGTTTACTTCAAAGGGTTTCACCCACCTACGAGCAGTACTTC
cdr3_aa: CASSLLQRVSPTYEQYF

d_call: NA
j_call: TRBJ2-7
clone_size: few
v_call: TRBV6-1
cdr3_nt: TGTGCCAGCACCAGAAGCCAGCGGGCTGCCTACGAGCAGTACTTC
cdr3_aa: CASTRSQRAAYEQYF

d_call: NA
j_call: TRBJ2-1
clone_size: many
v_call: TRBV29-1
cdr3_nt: TGCAGCGTTGTAAGGGACCACCGGCAGTTCTTC
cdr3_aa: CSVVRDHRQFF

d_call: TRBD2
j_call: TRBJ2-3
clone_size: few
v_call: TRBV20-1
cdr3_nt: TGCAGTGCTAGGCCACCCACTAGCGGGAGCACAGATACGCAGTATTTT
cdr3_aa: CSARPPTSGSTDTQYF

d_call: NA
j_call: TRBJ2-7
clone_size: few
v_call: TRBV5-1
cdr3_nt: TGCGCCAGCAGCTTGGCCGCGAACTTTCTCTACGAGCAGTACTTC
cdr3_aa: CASSLAANFLYEQYF

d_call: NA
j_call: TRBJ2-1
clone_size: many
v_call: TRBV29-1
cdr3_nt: TGCAGCGTTGAAGGTATCAATGAGCAGTTCTTC
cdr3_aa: CSVEGINEQFF

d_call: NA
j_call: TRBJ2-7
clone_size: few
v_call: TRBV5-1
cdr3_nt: TGCGCCAGCAGCTTGGGTAGGGCCTCCTACGAGCAGTACTTC
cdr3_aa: CASSLGRASYEQYF

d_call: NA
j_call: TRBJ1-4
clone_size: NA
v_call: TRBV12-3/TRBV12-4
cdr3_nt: TGTGCCAGCAGTCCTAGACGGGCCGGAGTTGAAAAACTGTTTTTT
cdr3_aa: CASSPRRAGVEKLFF

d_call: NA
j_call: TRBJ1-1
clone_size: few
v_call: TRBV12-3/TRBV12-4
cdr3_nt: TGTGCCAGCAGTCCGGGACTGGGGACTGAAGCTTTCTTT
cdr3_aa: CASSPGLGTEAFF

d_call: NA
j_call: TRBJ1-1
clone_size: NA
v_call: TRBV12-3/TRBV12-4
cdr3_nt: TGTGCCAGCAGGTGGGACAACGAGAACACTGAAGCTTTCTTT
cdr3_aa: CASRWDNENTEAFF

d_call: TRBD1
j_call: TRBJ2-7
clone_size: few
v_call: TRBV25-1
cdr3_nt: TGTGCCAGCAGGGCAGGGGGCGAGATGCAGTACTTC
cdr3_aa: CASRAGGEMQYF

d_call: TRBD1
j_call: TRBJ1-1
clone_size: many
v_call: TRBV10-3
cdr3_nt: TGTGCCATCGGGGACAGGGGTCTTATGAACACTGAAGCTTTCTTT
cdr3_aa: CAIGDRGLMNTEAFF

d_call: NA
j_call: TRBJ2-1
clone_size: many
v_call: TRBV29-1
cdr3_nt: TGCAGCGCCGAAGACTTCAATGAGCAGTTCTTC
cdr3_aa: CSAEDFNEQFF